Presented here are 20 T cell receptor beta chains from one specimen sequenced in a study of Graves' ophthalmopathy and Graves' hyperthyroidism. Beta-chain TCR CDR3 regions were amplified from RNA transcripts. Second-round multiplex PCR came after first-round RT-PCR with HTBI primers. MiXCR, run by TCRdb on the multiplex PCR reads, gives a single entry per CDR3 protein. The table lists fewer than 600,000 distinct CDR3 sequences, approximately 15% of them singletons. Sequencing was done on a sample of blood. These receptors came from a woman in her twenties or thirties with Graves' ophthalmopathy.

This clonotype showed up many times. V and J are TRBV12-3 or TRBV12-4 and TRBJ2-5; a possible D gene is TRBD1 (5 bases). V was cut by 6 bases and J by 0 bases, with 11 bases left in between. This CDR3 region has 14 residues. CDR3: CASSPDTNQETQYF. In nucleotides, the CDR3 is TGTGCCAGCAGCCCGGACACTAACCAAGAGACCCAGTACTTC.

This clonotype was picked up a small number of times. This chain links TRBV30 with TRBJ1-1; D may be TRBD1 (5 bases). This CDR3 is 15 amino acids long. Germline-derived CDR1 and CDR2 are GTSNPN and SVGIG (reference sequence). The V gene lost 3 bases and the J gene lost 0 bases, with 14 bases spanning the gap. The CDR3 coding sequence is TGTGCCTGGAGCCTGGACACCAACATGAACACTGAAGCTTTCTTT. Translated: CAWSLDTNMNTEAFF.

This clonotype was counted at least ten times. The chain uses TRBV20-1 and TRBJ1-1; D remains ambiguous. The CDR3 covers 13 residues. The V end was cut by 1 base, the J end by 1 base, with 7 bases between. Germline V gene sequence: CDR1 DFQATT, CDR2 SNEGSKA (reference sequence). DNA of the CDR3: TGCAGTGCTAGAGCCCAAGGGAACACTGAAGCTTTCTTT. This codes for CSARAQGNTEAFF.

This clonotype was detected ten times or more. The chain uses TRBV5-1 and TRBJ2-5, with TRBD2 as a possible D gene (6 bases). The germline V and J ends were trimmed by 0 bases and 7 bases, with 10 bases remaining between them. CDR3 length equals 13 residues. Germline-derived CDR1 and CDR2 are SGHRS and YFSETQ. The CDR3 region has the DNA TGCGCCAGCAGCTTGGGCCAGGAGGGGACCCAGTACTTC. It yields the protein CASSLGQEGTQYF.

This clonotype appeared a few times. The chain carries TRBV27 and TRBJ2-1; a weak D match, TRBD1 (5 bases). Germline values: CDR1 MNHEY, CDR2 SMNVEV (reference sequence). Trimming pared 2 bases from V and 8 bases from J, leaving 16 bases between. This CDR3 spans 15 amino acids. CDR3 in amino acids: CASSLRPGSADEQFF. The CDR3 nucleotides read TGTGCCAGCAGTTTAAGGCCAGGGTCGGCGGATGAGCAGTTCTTC.

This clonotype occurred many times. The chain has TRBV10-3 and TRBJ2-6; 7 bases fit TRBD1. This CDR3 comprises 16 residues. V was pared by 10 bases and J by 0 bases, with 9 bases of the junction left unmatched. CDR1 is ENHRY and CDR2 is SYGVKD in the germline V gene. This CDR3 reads CATTGASSSGANVLTF. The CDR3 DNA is TGTGCCACCACAGGGGCTTCTAGCTCTGGGGCCAACGTCCTGACTTTC.

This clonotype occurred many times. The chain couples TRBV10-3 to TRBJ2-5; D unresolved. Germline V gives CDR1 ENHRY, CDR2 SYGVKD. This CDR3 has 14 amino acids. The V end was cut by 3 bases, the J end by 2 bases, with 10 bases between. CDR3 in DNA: TGTGCCATCAGTGACGGTCAGCAGCAAGAGACCCAGTACTTC. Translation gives CAISDGQQQETQYF.

CDR3 coding DNA: TGTGCCAGCAAGACAGGAACTATGAACACTGAAGCTTTCTTT. It translates to CASKTGTMNTEAFF. The chain couples TRBV6-1 to TRBJ1-1; possible D gene TRBD1, 6 bases. CDR3 length: 14 amino acids. Germline V gene sequence: CDR1 MNHNS, CDR2 SASEGT. V was clipped by 7 bases and J by 0 bases, with 12 bases between them.

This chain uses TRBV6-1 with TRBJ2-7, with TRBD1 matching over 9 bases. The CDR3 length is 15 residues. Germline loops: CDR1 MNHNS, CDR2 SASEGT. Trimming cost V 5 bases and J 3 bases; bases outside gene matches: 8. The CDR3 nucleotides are TGTGCCAGCAGTATAGGGACAGGGAACCTCTACGAGCAGTACTTC. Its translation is CASSIGTGNLYEQYF.

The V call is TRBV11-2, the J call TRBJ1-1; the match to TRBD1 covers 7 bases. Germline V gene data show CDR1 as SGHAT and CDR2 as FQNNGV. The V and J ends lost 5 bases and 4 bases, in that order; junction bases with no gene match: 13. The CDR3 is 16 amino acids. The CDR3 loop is CASSPRGQAGLTEAFF. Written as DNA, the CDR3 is TGTGCCAGCAGCCCTAGGGGGCAGGCAGGCCTCACTGAAGCTTTCTTT.

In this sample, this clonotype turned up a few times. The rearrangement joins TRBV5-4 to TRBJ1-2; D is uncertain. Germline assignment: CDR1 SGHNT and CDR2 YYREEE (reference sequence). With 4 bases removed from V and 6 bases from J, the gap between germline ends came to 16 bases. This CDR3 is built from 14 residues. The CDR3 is CASSSRWRSDGYTF. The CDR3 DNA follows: TGTGCCAGCAGCAGCCGCTGGCGGTCGGATGGCTACACCTTC.

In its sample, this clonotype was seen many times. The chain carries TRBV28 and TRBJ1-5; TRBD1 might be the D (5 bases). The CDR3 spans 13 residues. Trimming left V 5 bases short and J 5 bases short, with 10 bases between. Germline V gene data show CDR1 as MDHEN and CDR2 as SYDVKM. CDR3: CASSTDTYQPQHF. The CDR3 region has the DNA TGTGCCAGCAGTACGGACACGTATCAGCCCCAGCATTTT.

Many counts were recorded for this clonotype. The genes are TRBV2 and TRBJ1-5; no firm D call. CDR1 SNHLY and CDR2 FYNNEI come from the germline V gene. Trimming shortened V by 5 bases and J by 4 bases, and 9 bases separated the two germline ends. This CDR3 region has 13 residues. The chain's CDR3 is CASSPGYNQPQHF. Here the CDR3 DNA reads TGTGCCAGCAGTCCGGGTTATAATCAGCCCCAGCATTTT.

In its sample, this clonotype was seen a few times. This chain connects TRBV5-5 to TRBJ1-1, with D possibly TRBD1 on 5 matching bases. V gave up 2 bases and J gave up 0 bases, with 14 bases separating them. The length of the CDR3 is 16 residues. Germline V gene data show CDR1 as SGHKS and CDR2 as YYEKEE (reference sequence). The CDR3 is CASSFLARGLNTEAFF. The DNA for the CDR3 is TGTGCCAGCAGCTTTTTAGCTAGGGGCTTGAACACTGAAGCTTTCTTT.

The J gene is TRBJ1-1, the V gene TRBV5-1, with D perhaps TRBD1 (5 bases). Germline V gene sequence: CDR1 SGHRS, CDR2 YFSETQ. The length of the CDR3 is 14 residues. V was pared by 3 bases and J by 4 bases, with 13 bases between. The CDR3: CASSSGPAGTEAFF. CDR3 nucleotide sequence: TGCGCCAGCAGCTCGGGACCGGCGGGCACTGAAGCTTTCTTT.

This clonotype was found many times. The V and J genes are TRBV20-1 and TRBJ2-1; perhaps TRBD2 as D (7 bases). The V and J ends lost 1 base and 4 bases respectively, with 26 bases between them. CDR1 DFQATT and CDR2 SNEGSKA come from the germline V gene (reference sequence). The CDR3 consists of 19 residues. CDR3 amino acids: CSARVRGRLFSHAYNEQFF. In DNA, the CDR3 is TGCAGTGCTAGAGTGCGGGGGCGACTGTTTTCTCATGCATACAATGAGCAGTTCTTC.

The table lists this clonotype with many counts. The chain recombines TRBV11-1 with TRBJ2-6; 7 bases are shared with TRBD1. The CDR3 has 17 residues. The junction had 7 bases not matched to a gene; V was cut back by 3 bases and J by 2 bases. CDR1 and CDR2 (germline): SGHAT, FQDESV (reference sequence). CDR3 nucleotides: TGTGCCAGCAGCTTGGACGACAGGGTAGCTGGGGCCAACGTCCTGACTTTC. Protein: CASSLDDRVAGANVLTF.

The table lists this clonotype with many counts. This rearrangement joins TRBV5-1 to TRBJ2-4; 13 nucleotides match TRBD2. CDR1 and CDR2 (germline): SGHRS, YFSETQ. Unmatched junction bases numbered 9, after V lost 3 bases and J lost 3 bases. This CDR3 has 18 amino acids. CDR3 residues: CASSWSLAGGIGKNIQYF. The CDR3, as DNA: TGCGCCAGCAGCTGGTCACTAGCGGGAGGGATTGGCAAAAACATTCAGTACTTC.

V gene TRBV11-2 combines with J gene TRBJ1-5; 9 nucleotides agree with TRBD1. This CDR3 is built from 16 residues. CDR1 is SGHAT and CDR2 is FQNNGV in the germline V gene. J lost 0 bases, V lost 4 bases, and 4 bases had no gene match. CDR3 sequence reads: CASSSTGGLSNQPQHF. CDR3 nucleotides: TGTGCCAGCAGCTCCACAGGGGGCCTTAGCAATCAGCCCCAGCATTTT.

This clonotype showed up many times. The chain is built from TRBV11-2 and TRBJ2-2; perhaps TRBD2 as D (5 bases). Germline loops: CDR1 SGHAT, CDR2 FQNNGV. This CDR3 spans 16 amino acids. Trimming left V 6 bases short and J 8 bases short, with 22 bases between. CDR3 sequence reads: CASSPVVLAPRGELFF. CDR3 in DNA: TGTGCCAGCAGTCCCGTCGTGCTAGCTCCTAGGGGGGAGCTGTTTTTT.